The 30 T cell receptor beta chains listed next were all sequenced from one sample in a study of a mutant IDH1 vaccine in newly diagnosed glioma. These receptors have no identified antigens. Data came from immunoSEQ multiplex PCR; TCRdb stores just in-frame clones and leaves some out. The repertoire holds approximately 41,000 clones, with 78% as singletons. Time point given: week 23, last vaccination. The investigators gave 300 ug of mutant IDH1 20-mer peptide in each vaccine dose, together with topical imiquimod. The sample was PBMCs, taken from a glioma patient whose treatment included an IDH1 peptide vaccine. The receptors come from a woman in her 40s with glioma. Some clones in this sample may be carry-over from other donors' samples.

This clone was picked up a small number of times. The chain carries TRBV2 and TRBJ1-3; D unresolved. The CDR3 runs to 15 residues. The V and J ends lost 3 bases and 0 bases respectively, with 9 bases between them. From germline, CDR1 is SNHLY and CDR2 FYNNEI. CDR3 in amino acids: CASSEGSGSGNTIYF. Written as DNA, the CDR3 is TGTGCCAGCAGTGAGGGCAGCGGCTCTGGAAACACCATATATTTT.

This chain's CDR3 is CASSVPGNSGANVLTF. The CDR3 DNA sequence: TGTGCCAGCAGCGTACCCGGGAACTCTGGGGCCAACGTCCTGACTTTC. The gene calls are TRBV9 and TRBJ2-6; possible D gene TRBD2, 5 bases. V was clipped by 1 base and J by 0 bases, with 8 bases between them. Germline values: CDR1 SGDLS, CDR2 YYNGEE. The CDR3 has 16 residues.

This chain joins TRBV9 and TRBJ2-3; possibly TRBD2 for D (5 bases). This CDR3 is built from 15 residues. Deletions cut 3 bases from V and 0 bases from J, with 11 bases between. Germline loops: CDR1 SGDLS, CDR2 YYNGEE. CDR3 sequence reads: CASSGGGPSTDTQYF. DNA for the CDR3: TGTGCCAGCAGCGGAGGAGGCCCTAGCACAGATACGCAGTATTTT.

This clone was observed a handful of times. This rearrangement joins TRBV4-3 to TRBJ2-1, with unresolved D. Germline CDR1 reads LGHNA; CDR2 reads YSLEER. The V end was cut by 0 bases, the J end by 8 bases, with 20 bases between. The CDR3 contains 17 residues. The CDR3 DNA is TGCGCCAGCAGCCAAGATTCGTCAGGTAGAGTCGTCGATGAGCAGTTCTTC. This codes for CASSQDSSGRVVDEQFF.

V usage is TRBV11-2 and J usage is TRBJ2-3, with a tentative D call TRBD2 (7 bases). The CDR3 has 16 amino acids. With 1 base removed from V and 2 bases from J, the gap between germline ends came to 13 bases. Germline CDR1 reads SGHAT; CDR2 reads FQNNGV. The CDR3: CASSLVGGGPTDTQYF. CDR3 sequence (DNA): TGTGCCAGCAGCTTAGTAGGCGGGGGCCCCACAGATACGCAGTATTTT.

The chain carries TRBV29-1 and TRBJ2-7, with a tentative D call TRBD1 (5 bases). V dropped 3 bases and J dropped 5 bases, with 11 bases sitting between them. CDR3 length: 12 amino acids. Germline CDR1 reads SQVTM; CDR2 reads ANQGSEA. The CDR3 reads CSVDQGWDEQYF. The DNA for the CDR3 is TGCAGCGTTGATCAGGGTTGGGACGAGCAGTACTTC.

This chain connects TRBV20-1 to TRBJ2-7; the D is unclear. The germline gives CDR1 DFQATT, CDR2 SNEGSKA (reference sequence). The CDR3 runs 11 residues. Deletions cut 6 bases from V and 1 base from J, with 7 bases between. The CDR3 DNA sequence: TGCAGTGCGGGAATTTCCTACGAGCAGTACTTC. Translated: CSAGISYEQYF.

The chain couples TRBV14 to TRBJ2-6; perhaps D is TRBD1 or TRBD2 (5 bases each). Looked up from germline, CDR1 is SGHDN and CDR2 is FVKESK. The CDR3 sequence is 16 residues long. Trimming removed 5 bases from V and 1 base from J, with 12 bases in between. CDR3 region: CASSGDRRSGANVLTF. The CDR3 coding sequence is TGTGCCAGCAGCGGGGACCGCCGATCTGGGGCCAACGTCCTGACTTTC.

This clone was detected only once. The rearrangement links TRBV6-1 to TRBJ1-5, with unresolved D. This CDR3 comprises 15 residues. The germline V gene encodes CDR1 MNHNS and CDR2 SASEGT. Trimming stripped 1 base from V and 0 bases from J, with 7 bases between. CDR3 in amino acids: CASSEVPDSNQPQHF. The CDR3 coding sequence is TGTGCCAGCAGTGAAGTACCTGATAGCAATCAGCCCCAGCATTTT.

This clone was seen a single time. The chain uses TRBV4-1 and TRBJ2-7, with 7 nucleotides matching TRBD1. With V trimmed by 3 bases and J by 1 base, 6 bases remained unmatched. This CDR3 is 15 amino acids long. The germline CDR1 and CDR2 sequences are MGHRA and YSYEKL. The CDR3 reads CASSHDSTGSYEQYF. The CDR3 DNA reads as TGCGCCAGCAGCCATGACTCGACAGGGTCCTACGAGCAGTACTTC.

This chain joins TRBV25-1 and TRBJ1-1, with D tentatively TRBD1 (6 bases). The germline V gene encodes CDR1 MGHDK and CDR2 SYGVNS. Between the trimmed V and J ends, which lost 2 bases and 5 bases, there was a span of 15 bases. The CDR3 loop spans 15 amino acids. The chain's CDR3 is CASSEVGGGWTEAFF. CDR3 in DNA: TGTGCCAGCAGTGAAGTGGGAGGGGGTTGGACTGAAGCTTTCTTT.

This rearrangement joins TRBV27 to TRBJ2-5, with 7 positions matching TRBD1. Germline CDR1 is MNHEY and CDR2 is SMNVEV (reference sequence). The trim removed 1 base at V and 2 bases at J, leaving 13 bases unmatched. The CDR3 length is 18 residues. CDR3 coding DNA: TGTGCCAGCAGTTTATGGGGCGACAGGGAGAGAGGGCAAGAGACCCAGTACTTC. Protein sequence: CASSLWGDRERGQETQYF.

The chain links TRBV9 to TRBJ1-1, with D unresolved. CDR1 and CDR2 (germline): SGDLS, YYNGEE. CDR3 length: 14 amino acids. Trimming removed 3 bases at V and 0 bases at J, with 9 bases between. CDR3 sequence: CASSAGGVNTEAFF. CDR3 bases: TGTGCCAGCAGCGCCGGTGGGGTGAACACTGAAGCTTTCTTT.

CDR3 in amino acids: CASSLLRRGDIQYF. Written as DNA, the CDR3 is TGTGCCAGCAGCTTATTGCGGAGGGGGGACATTCAGTACTTC. The chain recombines TRBV11-2 with TRBJ2-4; either TRBD1 or TRBD2 may fit D (6 bases each). Germline V lookup: CDR1 SGHAT, CDR2 FQNNGV. V was pared by 2 bases and J by 8 bases, with 13 bases between. The CDR3 covers 14 residues.

CDR3 amino acids: CASSPTTRAYEQYF. For the CDR3, the DNA is TGTGCCAGCAGCCCTACAACAAGGGCCTACGAGCAGTACTTC. The gene calls are TRBV7-9 and TRBJ2-7; no firm D call. V dropped 5 bases and J dropped 2 bases, with 13 bases sitting between them. The CDR3 loop spans 14 amino acids. The germline gives CDR1 SEHNR, CDR2 FQNEAQ (reference sequence).

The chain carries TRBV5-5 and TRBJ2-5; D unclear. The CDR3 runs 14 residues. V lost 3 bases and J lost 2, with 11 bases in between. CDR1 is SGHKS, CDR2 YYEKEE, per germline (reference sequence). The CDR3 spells CASSSPGGQETQYF. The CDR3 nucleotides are TGTGCCAGCAGCTCACCAGGCGGACAAGAGACCCAGTACTTC.

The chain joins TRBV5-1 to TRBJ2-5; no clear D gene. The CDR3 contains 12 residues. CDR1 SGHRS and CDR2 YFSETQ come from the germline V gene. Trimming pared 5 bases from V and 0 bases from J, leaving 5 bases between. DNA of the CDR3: TGCGCCAGCAGATGGGACCAAGAGACCCAGTACTTC. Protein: CASRWDQETQYF.

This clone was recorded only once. The CDR3 DNA sequence: TGCAGCGTTGTAGGAACCCCGGGACAGGGACCCTACGAGCAGTACTTC. This encodes CSVVGTPGQGPYEQYF. The chain carries TRBV29-1 and TRBJ2-7; 9 bases align to TRBD1. J lost 2 bases, V lost 4 bases, and 12 bases had no gene match. Germline V CDR1 and CDR2: SQVTM, ANQGSEA. This CDR3 is 16 amino acids long.

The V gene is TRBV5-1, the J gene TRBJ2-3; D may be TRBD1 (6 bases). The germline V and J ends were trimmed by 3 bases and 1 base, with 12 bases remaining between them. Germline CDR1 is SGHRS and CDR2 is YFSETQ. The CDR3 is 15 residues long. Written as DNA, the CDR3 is TGCGCCAGCAGCTGGGACAACCTACGCACAGATACGCAGTATTTT. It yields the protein CASSWDNLRTDTQYF. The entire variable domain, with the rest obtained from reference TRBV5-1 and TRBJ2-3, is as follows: KAGVTQTPRYLIKTRGQQVTLSCSPISGHRSVSWYQQTPGQGLQFLFEYFSETQRNKGNFPGRFSGRQFSNSRSEMNVSTLELGDSALYLCASSWDNLRTDTQYFGPGTRLTVL.

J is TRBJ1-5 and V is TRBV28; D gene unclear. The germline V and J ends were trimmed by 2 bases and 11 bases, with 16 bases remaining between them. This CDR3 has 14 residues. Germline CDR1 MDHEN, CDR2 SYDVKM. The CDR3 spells CASSLTNVGLSQHF. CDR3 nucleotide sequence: TGTGCCAGCAGTTTAACCAACGTGGGCCTGTCCCAGCATTTT.

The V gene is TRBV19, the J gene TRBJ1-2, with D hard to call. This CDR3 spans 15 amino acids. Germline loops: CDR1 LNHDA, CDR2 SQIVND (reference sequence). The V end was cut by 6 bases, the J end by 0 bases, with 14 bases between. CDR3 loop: CASSPTGDTNYGYTF. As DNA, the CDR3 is TGTGCCAGTAGCCCTACTGGGGATACTAACTATGGCTACACCTTC.

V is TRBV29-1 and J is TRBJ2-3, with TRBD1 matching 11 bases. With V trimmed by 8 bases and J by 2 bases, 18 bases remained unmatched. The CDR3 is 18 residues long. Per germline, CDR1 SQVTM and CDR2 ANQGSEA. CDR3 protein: CSHLIFDPGQGVTDTQYF. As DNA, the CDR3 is TGCAGCCATTTGATATTCGATCCGGGACAGGGGGTCACAGATACGCAGTATTTT.

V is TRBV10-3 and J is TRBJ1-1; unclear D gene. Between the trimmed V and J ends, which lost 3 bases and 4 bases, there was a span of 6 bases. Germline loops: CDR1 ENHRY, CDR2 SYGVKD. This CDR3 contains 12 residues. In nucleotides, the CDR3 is TGTGCCATCAGTGACGTACTCACTGAAGCTTTCTTT. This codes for CAISDVLTEAFF.

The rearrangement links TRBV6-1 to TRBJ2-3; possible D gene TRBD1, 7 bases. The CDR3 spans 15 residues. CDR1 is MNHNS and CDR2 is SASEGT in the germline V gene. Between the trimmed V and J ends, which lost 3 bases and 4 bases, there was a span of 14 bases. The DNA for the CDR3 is TGTGCCAGCAGTGACAGGGGGAGGTTCGCAGATACGCAGTATTTT. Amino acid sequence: CASSDRGRFADTQYF.

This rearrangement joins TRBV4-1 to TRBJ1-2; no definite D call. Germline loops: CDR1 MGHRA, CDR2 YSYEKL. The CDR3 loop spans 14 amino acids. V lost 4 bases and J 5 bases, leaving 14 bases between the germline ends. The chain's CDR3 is CASSLDLPQYGYTF. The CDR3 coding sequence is TGCGCCAGCAGCCTCGACTTGCCCCAGTATGGCTACACCTTC.

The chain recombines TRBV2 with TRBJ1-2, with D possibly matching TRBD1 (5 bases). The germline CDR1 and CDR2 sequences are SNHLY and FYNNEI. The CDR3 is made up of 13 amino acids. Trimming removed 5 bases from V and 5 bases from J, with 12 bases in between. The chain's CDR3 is CASSPRGLYGYTF. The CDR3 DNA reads TGTGCCAGCAGTCCCCGGGGCCTATATGGCTACACCTTC.

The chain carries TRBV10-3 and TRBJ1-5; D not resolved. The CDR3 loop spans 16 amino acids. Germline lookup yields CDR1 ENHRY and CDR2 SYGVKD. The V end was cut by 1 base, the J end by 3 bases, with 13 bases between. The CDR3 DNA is TGTGCCATCAGTGAGTTTGTCGGAGGGAACAATCAGCCCCAGCATTTT. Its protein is CAISEFVGGNNQPQHF.

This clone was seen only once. The CDR3 is CASSYLDRPYEQYF. The CDR3 DNA follows: TGTGCCAGCAGTTACCTAGACAGGCCCTACGAGCAGTACTTC. The chain joins TRBV6-6 to TRBJ2-7; the D gene is possibly TRBD1 (6 bases). This CDR3 is 14 amino acids long. V dropped 2 bases and J dropped 2 bases, with 10 bases sitting between them. CDR1 is MNHNY and CDR2 is SVGAGI in the germline V gene (reference sequence).

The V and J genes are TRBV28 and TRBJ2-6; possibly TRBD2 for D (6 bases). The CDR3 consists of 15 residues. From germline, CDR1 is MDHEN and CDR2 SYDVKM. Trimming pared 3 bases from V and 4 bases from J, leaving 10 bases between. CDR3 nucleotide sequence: TGTGCCAGCAGTTTCCGGGGGTACGGGGCCAACGTCCTGACTTTC. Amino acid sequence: CASSFRGYGANVLTF.

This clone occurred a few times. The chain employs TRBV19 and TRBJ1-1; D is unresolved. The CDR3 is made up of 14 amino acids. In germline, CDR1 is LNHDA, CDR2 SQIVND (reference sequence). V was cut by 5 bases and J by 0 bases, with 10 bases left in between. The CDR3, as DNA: TGTGCCAGTAGTTCCTTTCCGATGAACACTGAAGCTTTCTTT. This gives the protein CASSSFPMNTEAFF.